This T cell receptor beta chain was recorded in a study of regulatory T cells in long-lasting Graves disease (TCRdb year 2021). At the level of the whole study: Patients with newly diagnosed Graves' disease had been on antithyroid drugs for under 3 months. Patients with persistent Graves' disease were compared with patients with newly diagnosed Graves' disease using TCR sequencing and RNA sequencing of peripheral blood. The study was registered as a clinical trial and conducted in China. A total of 33 samples were covered by TCR sequencing, comprising approximately 13 persistent and around 20 newly diagnosed Graves' disease patients.

The time point tag for this specimen amounts to: newly diagnosed GD, antithyroid drugs for less than 3 months. For both TCR sequencing and RNA sequencing, RNA was extracted from PBMCs using TRIzol. The diagnosis of Graves' disease followed American Thyroid Association guidelines. Recruitment of patients was carried out at an endocrinology department in Xi'an, China. From each patient, nine milliliters of peripheral blood was collected into an EDTA anticoagulant tube. Ficoll Paque Plus density gradient separation was used to isolate PBMCs, and no further T cell sorting was performed. An Agilent 2100 Bioanalyzer and agarose gel were used to assess RNA quality, and a NanoDrop 2000 was used to measure RNA concentration. Comments on this clonotype: Its target antigen remains unknown. The record has no base qualities; no much larger clone is one base away.

Results and caveats for the whole study, not just this receptor: Sequencing and analysis were limited to the TCR beta chain. Only peripheral blood was studied, because thyroid tissue, the primary lesion, was inaccessible. Lower TCR Shannon entropy and fewer highly expanded clones were observed in persistent Graves' disease patients than in newly diagnosed patients, which suggested clonal expansion. The small sample size was acknowledged by the authors as a limitation that may reduce accuracy. More public clonotypes were shared among persistent patients (approximately 3,000) than among newly diagnosed patients (roughly 960).

The library was built by means of multiplex PCR. These reads were obtained on an Illumina HiSeq 4000. To build TCR beta libraries, CDR3 regions were amplified by Arm-PCR using iRepertoire HTBI primers. Before sequencing, the PCR products underwent gel purification. For the original study's pipeline: Gene usage analysis of CDR3 amino acid clonotypes relied on the 55 to 80 TRBV and about 15 TRBJ segments identified across samples. COPE and FqMerger were used to merge the filtered high-quality paired reads into contigs. Contigs were aligned with BLAST to IMGT TRBV, TRBD and TRBJ reference genes, and CDR3 was defined per IMGT. Clonotypes above 0.1% frequency were classified as highly expanded clones. Shannon entropy served as the measure of repertoire diversity, while the Gini coefficient captured V-J evenness. Public clonotypes were defined as clonotypes shared by more than one individual. TCRdb reprocessing: public reads trimmed at Q25 with fastp, clones called with MiXCR, in-frame beta chains kept. Rows matching on CDR3 protein sequence are summarized as one entry with the most common DNA and genes. These V and J calls derive from TCRdb rather than the authors' analysis. For this sample the table gives 300,000 to 400,000 distinct CDR3 sequences, of which 16% were detected only once. Together, the top ten hold less than 35% of the sample.

These data were likewise used in another study, on T cells in Graves' hyperthyroidism and ophthalmopathy. The second study reports: Stable Graves' hyperthyroidism was defined as the absence of progression to ophthalmopathy over 18 months of follow-up. Hyperthyroidism patients were newly diagnosed, with disease duration under 2 months, and aged 18 to 65 years. Patients with uncontrolled infections, other autoimmune diseases, pregnancy or lactation were excluded. Diagnoses relied on clinical symptoms, serum thyroxine and TRAb, thyroid ultrasound and orbital computed tomography. For the first round of RT-PCR on the TCR CDR3, the HTBI primer set was used together with the Qiagen OneStep RT-PCR kit. Most expanded thyroid clonotypes (frequency above 0.001) were also detected in blood, suggesting blood repertoires may reflect thyroid immune responses. Ophthalmopathy was separated from stable hyperthyroidism by a 13 V-J signature model, with over 85% sensitivity and approximately 81% specificity obtained in cross-validation and 80%/75% obtained in testing. In validation, progression to ophthalmopathy was predicted by the model with about 70% sensitivity and 72.22% specificity, a median of roughly 6.4 months before onset. To identify TCR V-J signatures that set the groups apart, the researchers used a discovery cohort of 90 to 100 patients, made up of 43 with Graves' ophthalmopathy and some 60 with stable Graves' hyperthyroidism. An independent validation cohort of 18 to 20 hyperthyroidism patients and over 15 patients who later progressed to ophthalmopathy tested prospective prediction of ophthalmopathy. For training and testing, the 100 or so patients in the discovery cohort were randomly divided in a 7:3 ratio. In addition, the study compared T-cell repertoires in thyroid tissue and in blood from six Graves' hyperthyroidism patients. After blood sampling, hyperthyroidism patients were treated with methimazole at a starting dose of 30 mg daily, and ophthalmopathy patients were treated with high-dose intravenous methylprednisolone. Libraries were constructed in a second round of multiplex PCR, after which size selection and purification were carried out. Libraries were sequenced paired-end with 100 bp reads on an Illumina HiSeq2000. SOAPnuke was used to process the raw data, with reads discarded if the reads contained adapters or uncalled bases, had a mean Phred below 15, or lacked an exact constant-primer or identifier match. High-quality paired reads were merged with COPE v1.2.5, and unique nucleotide sequences were defined as clonotypes. MiTCR v1.1 was used to align clonotypes to the IMGT TRBV, TRBD and TRBJ reference segments. Analysis was restricted to V-J combinations with a frequency above 0.0001, which covered roughly 99% of repertoires. A TCS score was defined as the ratio between F50 (clonal expansion) and ExV (chaos), using BLOSUM62-based TCRdist between CDR3 peptides within each V-J. Welch's t-statistics and random forest reduced around 510 V-J features to 10 to 15, which were used in a naive Bayes classifier (R e1071). No statistical method was used to set the sample size in advance, and investigators knew the group allocation. According to the paper, TCR Vbeta CDR3 sequencing was carried out on around 140 peripheral blood samples, which came from 40 to 45 ophthalmopathy, around 75 hyperthyroidism and about 17 progressor patients.

The sequence was obtained from a man in his forties with Graves disease. Donor details come from another sample of the same person, matched by shared clones. This material consisted of peripheral blood mononuclear cells (PBMCs), taken at new diagnosis, from a patient treated with antithyroid drugs.

The DNA sequence is TGTGCCAGCAGTTTCGACAGGGCCTACGAGCAGTACTTC. This is translated as CASSFDRAYEQYF. The sequence is built from TRBV27 and TRBJ2-7; 7 bases in between match TRBD1. From cysteine to phenylalanine, the CDR3 is 13 amino acids long. The read is trimmed to its CDR3 DNA, 39 bases read in frame from base 1. As encoded in the germline V gene (reference sequence), CDR1 is MNHEY while CDR2 is SMNVEV. Trimmed from V: 3 bases; trimmed from J: 2 bases; junction bases lacking a gene match: 1.